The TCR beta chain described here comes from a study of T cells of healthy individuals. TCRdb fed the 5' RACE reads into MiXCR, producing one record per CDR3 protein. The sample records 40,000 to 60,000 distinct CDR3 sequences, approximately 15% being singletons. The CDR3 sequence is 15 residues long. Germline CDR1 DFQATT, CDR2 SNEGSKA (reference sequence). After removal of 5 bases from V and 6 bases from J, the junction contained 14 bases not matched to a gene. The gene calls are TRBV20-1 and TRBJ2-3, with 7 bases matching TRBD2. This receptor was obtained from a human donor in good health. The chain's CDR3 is CSAGVRTREGDTQYF. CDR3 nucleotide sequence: TGCAGTGCTGGAGTTAGGACTAGGGAGGGTGATACGCAGTATTTT.